What follows are 4 T cell receptor beta chains derived from one specimen sequenced in a study of T cells expressing NK-cell markers. Each CDR3 protein gets one entry in TCRdb, which reprocessed the 5' RACE reads and gives no DNA. This sample's table reports 300,000 to 500,000 distinct CDR3 sequences. Sequencing was performed on blood T cells: a sorted CD56 or NKG2C T cell subset, CD4+ or CD8+ T cells, or bulk PBMC T cells (not recorded which). The receptors come from a woman in her 50s in good health.

The chain couples TRBV20-1 to TRBJ2-7; TCRdb's D call of TRBD2 is untestable without DNA. Germline V lookup: CDR1 DFQATT, CDR2 SNEGSKA (reference sequence). The CDR3 runs to 14 residues. CDR3: CSAARLAGGYEQYF.

The CDR3 region is CASRLGPGGVFF. The V call is TRBV12-3 or TRBV12-4, the J call TRBJ2-2. CDR3 length: 12 residues.

This chain links TRBV20-1 with TRBJ2-1; no DNA is available, so the TRBD1 call from TCRdb remains unchecked. The CDR3 is made up of 12 amino acids. From germline, CDR1 is DFQATT and CDR2 SNEGSKA (reference sequence). The CDR3: CSAVDRDFEQFF.

This chain connects TRBV6-1 to TRBJ2-3. The length of the CDR3 is 14 residues. CDR1 is MNHNS and CDR2 is SASEGT in the germline V gene. The CDR3: CASSLAGASDTQYF.